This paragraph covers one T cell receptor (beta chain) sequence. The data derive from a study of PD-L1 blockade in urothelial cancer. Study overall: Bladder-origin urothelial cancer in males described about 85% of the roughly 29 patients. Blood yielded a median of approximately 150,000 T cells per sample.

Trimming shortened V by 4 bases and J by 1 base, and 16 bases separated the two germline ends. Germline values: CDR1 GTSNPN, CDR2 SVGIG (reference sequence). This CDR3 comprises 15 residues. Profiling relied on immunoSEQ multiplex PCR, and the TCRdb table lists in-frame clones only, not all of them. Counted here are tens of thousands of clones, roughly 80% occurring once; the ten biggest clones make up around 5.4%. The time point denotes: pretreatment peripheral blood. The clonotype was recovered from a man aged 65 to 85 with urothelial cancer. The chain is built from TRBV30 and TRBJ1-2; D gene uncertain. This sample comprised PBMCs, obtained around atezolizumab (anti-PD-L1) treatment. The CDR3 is CAWIGSGRINYGYTF. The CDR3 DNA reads TGTGCCTGGATAGGATCGGGGAGGATTAACTATGGCTACACCTTC.